This entry lists 16 T cell receptor beta chains sequenced from one sample in a study of blood T cell repertoires in COVID-19. Assay used: immunoSEQ multiplex PCR; TCRdb lists only in-frame clones, some missing. Of approximately 330,000 clones in the sample, about 90% were seen once. The sequencing input was PBMCs or T cells enriched from blood (not recorded which). Every receptor here comes from a woman aged 30 to 39 who had recovered from COVID-19.

The chain couples TRBV18 to TRBJ1-1, with 10 bases matching TRBD1. V lost 0 bases and J lost 11; bases outside the gene matches: 3. The germline V gene has CDR1 KGHSH and CDR2 LQKENI. This CDR3 has 13 amino acids. The CDR3 DNA reads TGTGCCAGCTCACCACCAGGGACAGGGGAGGCTTTCTTT. This encodes CASSPPGTGEAFF.

The J gene is TRBJ2-7, the V gene TRBV29-1, with TRBD1 matching over 7 bases. V shed 2 bases and J 3 bases; nucleotides not matched to a gene: 7. This CDR3 is 14 amino acids long. Germline values: CDR1 SQVTM, CDR2 ANQGSEA. The CDR3 DNA reads as TGCAGCGTTGAAAGGAAAGGGGGCATCTACGAGCAGTACTTC. Translated: CSVERKGGIYEQYF.

This rearrangement joins TRBV3-1 (or the pseudogene TRBV3-2) to TRBJ1-2; D is undetermined. V lost 2 bases to trimming and J lost 7 bases, with 11 bases between them. The CDR3 has 13 residues. Germline V gene data show CDR1 as LGHDT and CDR2 as YNNKEL (reference sequence). The CDR3 region is CASSQTLPPGYTF. In nucleotides, the CDR3 is TGTGCCAGCAGCCAAACTCTTCCACCTGGCTACACCTTC.

J is TRBJ2-5 and V is TRBV2; maybe TRBD1 (7 bases). Deletions cut 11 bases from V and 5 bases from J, with 18 bases between. This CDR3 spans 13 amino acids. CDR1 is SNHLY and CDR2 is FYNNEI in the germline V gene. CDR3: CAGGTVVSETQYF. The CDR3 bases are TGTGCCGGAGGGACAGTGGTCTCGGAGACCCAGTACTTC. Looking up the rest from reference TRBV2 and TRBJ2-5 gives the full variable domain: EPEVTQTPSHQVTQMGQEVILRCVPISNHLYFYWYRQILGQKVEFLVSFYNNEISEKSEIFDDQFSVERPDGSNFTLKIRSTKLEDSAMYFCAGGTVVSETQYFGPGTRLLVL.

The chain carries TRBV11-2 and TRBJ1-1; D is possibly TRBD1 (5 bases). V was cut by 2 bases and J by 3 bases, with 10 bases left in between. Per the germline V gene, CDR1 is SGHAT and CDR2 is FQNNGV. The CDR3 is 14 amino acids. The CDR3 loop reads CASSLLGVHTEAFF. The CDR3 DNA is TGTGCCAGCAGCTTATTAGGGGTACACACTGAAGCTTTCTTT. Based on the CDR3 plus reference TRBV11-2 and TRBJ1-1, the full variable domain is EAGVAQSPRYKIIEKRQSVAFWCNPISGHATLYWYQQILGQGPKLLIQFQNNGVVDDSQLPKDRFSAERLKGVDSTLKIQPAKLEDSAVYLCASSLLGVHTEAFFGQGTRLTVV.

This clone was picked up one time. This rearrangement joins TRBV5-1 to TRBJ2-3; maybe TRBD1 (6 bases). This CDR3 has 17 residues. Germline V gene sequence: CDR1 SGHRS, CDR2 YFSETQ. Trimming removed 4 bases from V and 1 base from J, with 19 bases in between. The CDR3 DNA follows: TGCGCCAGCAGCAAGTCACAGGGTACCTCGGGCACAGATACGCAGTATTTT. It specifies CASSKSQGTSGTDTQYF.

V gene TRBV11-2 combines with J gene TRBJ1-1; no reliable D call. This CDR3 has 13 residues. Deletions cut 5 bases from V and 10 bases from J, with 17 bases between. The germline CDR1 and CDR2 sequences are SGHAT and FQNNGV. The CDR3 coding sequence is TGTGCCAGCAGCCCCATTACAGAAACGAGAGCTTTCTTT. As protein: CASSPITETRAFF.

The rearrangement links TRBV18 to TRBJ2-3; TRBD1 agrees at 7 bases. Germline lookup yields CDR1 KGHSH and CDR2 LQKENI. The CDR3 spans 17 residues. V was clipped by 3 bases and J by 0 bases; unmatched bases: 9. CDR3 amino acids: CASSPVSGQASTDTQYF. The CDR3 DNA reads as TGTGCCAGCTCACCTGTGAGCGGACAGGCTAGCACAGATACGCAGTATTTT.

The genes are TRBV28 and TRBJ2-1, with 7 bases aligning to TRBD1. The length of the CDR3 is 18 residues. Germline trimming cut 4 bases from V and 0 bases from J; bases unmatched to any gene: 12. Germline values: CDR1 MDHEN, CDR2 SYDVKM. Here the CDR3 reads CASSSRGQPLSSYNEQFF. Written as DNA, the CDR3 is TGTGCCAGCAGTTCAAGGGGACAGCCCCTGAGCTCCTACAATGAGCAGTTCTTC.

The chain employs TRBV27 and TRBJ2-7; weak D call: TRBD1 (5 bases). This CDR3 is 14 amino acids long. Trimming removed 2 bases at V and 5 bases at J, with 13 bases between. CDR1 is MNHEY and CDR2 is SMNVEV in the germline V gene (reference sequence). CDR3 in amino acids: CASSLAGSVHEQYF. In DNA form, the CDR3 reads TGTGCCAGCAGTTTAGCAGGGTCCGTGCACGAGCAGTACTTC.

The rearrangement links TRBV11-1 to TRBJ2-5; possible D gene TRBD2, 6 bases. Trimming removed 4 bases from V and 5 bases from J, with 17 bases in between. Looked up from germline, CDR1 is SGHAT and CDR2 is FQDESV (reference sequence). The CDR3 is made up of 15 amino acids. The CDR3 DNA follows: TGTGCCAGCAGCTACCGGGACTCCGGGGCGGAGACCCAGTACTTC. This codes for CASSYRDSGAETQYF.

The V and J genes are TRBV29-1 and TRBJ1-2; TRBD1 might be the D (5 bases). The V gene's germline CDR1 is SQVTM and CDR2 ANQGSEA. There are 11 residues in the CDR3. Trimming stripped 7 bases from V and 8 bases from J, with 14 bases between. The CDR3 DNA reads as TGCAGCGCCCCCCGGGGGGAGGGCTACACCTTC. This gives the protein CSAPRGEGYTF.

V gene TRBV12-3 or TRBV12-4 combines with J gene TRBJ1-2; weak D call: TRBD1 (5 bases). V was pared by 2 bases and J by 8 bases, with 12 bases between. The CDR3 extends over 13 amino acids. CDR3 nucleotides: TGTGCCAGCAGTTTACTCAGGGCGGGAGGCTACACCTTC. Its translation is CASSLLRAGGYTF.

This clone appeared a single time. The rearrangement joins TRBV6-2 or TRBV6-3 to TRBJ2-7; the D is unclear. Per the germline V gene, CDR1 is MNHEY and CDR2 is SVGEGT. The CDR3 loop spans 11 amino acids. Trimming cost V 5 bases and J 4 bases, with 6 bases left between them. CDR3 residues: CASSSAYEQYF. The CDR3 DNA reads TGTGCCAGCAGTAGCGCATACGAGCAGTACTTC.

The gene calls are TRBV7-2 and TRBJ2-3; TRBD2 aligns across 7 bases. In germline, CDR1 is SGHTA, CDR2 FQGNSA. Losses at the gene ends were 4 bases for V and 5 bases for J; bases not matched to a gene: 15. The CDR3 is made up of 17 amino acids. CDR3 protein: CASSSPEEGGPRDTQYF. The CDR3 DNA reads TGTGCCAGCAGCTCCCCCGAGGAGGGAGGGCCGAGAGATACGCAGTATTTT.

Points on this clone: The sample carries other DNA sequences with the same CDR3. CDR3 protein: CASSLGGGETQYF. CDR3 nucleotide sequence: TGTGCCAGCAGCTTAGGTGGAGGAGAGACCCAGTACTTC. The chain employs TRBV7-2 and TRBJ2-5, with D possibly being TRBD2 (5 bases). V was shortened by 1 base and J by 4 bases, with 7 bases between the two germline ends. Germline-derived CDR1 and CDR2 are SGHTA and FQGNSA. CDR3 size: 13 residues. Full variable domain (remainder filled in from reference TRBV7-2 and TRBJ2-5): GAGVSQSPSNKVTEKGKDVELRCDPISGHTALYWYRQSLGQGLEFLIYFQGNSAPDKSGLPSDRFSAERTGGSVSTLTIQRTQQEDSAVYLCASSLGGGETQYFGPGTRLLVL.